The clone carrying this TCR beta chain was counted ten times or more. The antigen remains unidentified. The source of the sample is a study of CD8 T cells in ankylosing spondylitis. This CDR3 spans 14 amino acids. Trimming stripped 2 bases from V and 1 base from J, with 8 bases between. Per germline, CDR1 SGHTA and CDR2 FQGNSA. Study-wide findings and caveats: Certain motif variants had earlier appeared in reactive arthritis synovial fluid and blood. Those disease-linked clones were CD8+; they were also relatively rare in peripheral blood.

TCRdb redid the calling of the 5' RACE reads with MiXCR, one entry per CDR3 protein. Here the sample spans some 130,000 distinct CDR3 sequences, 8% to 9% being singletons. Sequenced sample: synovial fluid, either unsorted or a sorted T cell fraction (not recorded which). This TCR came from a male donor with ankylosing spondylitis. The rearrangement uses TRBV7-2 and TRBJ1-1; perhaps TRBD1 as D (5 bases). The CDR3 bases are TGTGCCAGCAGCTTATACAGGTCGAACACTGAAGCTTTCTTT. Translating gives CASSLYRSNTEAFF.